The table lists the clone carrying this T cell receptor (beta chain) with many counts. Its antigen remains unidentified. V lost 4 bases to trimming and J lost 7 bases, with 12 bases between them. Germline V gene lookup returns CDR1 SGHVS and CDR2 FQNEAQ. The CDR3 contains 13 residues. TCR beta CDR3 regions were amplified from RNA transcripts. Carried out on the TCR CDR3, a first-round RT-PCR used the HTBI primer set. MiXCR, applied by TCRdb to the multiplex PCR reads, yields one record per CDR3 protein. The sample contains around 600,000 distinct CDR3 sequences, approximately 15% of which appear only once. The sample is drawn from a study of T cells in Graves' hyperthyroidism and ophthalmopathy. Study results and caveats: The model foresaw ophthalmopathy a median around seven months prior to onset.

Sequencing used blood. The receptor comes from a woman between 18 and 29 years old with Graves' ophthalmopathy. The gene calls are TRBV7-8 and TRBJ2-3, with D unclear. CDR3 region: CASSSWLQNTQYF. The CDR3, as DNA: TGTGCCAGCAGCTCCTGGTTACAGAATACGCAGTATTTT.